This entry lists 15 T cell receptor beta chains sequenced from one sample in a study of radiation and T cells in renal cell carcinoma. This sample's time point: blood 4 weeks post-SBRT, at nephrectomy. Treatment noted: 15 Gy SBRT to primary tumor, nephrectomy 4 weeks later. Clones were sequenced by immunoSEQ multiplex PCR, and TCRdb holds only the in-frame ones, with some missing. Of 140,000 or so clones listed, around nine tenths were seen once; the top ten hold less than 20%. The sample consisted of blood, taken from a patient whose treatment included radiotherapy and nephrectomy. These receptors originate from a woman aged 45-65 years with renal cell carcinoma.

The CDR3 sequence is CASSQDGRGGSPLHF. The CDR3 coding sequence is TGCGCCAGCAGCCAAGATGGCAGGGGTGGATCACCCCTCCACTTT. The rearrangement uses TRBV4-3 and TRBJ1-6, with D perhaps TRBD1 (6 bases). The CDR3 spans 15 residues. CDR1 and CDR2 (germline): LGHNA, YSLEER. Trimming pared 0 bases from V and 10 bases from J, leaving 13 bases between.

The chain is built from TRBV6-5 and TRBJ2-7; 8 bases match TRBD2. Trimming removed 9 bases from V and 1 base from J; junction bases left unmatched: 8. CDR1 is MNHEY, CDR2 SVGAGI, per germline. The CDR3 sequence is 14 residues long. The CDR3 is CASTAREGSYEQYF. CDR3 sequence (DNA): TGTGCCAGTACGGCCCGGGAGGGATCCTACGAGCAGTACTTC.

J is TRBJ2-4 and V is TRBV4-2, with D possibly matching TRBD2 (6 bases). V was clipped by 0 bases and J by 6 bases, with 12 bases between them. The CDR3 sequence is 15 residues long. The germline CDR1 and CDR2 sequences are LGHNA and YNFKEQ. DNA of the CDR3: TGTGCCAGCAGCCAAGATACTAGCTACCGAAACATTCAGTACTTC. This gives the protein CASSQDTSYRNIQYF.

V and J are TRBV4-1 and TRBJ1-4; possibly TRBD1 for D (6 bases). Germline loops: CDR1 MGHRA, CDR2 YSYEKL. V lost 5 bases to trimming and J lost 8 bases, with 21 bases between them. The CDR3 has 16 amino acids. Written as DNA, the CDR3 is TGCGCCAGCAGCACCCCGGTTCGAGGGGGGGGAGAAAAACTGTTTTTT. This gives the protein CASSTPVRGGGEKLFF.

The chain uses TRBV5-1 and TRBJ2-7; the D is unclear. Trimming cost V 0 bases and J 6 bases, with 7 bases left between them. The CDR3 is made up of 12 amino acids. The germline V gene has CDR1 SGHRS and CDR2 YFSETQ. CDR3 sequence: CASSLAVGEQYF. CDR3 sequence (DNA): TGCGCCAGCAGCTTGGCAGTCGGCGAGCAGTACTTC. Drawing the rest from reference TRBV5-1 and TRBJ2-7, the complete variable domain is KAGVTQTPRYLIKTRGQQVTLSCSPISGHRSVSWYQQTPGQGLQFLFEYFSETQRNKGNFPGRFSGRQFSNSRSEMNVSTLELGDSALYLCASSLAVGEQYFGPGTRLTVT.

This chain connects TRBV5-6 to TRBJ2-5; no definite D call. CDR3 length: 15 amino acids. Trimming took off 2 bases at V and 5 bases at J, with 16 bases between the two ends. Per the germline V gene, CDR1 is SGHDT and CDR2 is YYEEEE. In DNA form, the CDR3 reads TGTGCCAGCAGCTTCGGACCGTCGGACGGGGAGACCCAGTACTTC. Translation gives CASSFGPSDGETQYF.

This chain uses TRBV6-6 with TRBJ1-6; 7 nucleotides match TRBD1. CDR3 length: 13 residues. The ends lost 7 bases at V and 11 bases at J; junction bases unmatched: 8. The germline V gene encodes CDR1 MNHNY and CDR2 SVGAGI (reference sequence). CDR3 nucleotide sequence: TGTGCCAGCACCAAAGCACAGGGGACACCCCTCCACTTT. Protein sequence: CASTKAQGTPLHF.

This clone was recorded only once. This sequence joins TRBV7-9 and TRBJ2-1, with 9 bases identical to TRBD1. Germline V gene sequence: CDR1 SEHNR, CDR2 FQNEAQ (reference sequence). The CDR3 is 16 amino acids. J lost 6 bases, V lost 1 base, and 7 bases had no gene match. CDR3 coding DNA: TGTGCCAGCAGCTTAGTTGGGGACAGGGTCGTCAATGAGCAGTTCTTC. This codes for CASSLVGDRVVNEQFF.

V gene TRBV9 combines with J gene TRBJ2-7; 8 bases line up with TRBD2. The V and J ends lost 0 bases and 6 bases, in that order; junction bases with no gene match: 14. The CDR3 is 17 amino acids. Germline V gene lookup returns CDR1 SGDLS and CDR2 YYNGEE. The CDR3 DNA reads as TGTGCCAGCAGCGTAGATTTTTCCGGCGGGAGGACGGGCGAGCAGTACTTC. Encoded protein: CASSVDFSGGRTGEQYF.

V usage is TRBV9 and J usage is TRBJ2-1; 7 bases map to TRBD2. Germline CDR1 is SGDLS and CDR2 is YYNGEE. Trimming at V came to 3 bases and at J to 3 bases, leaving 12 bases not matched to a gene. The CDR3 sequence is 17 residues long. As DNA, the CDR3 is TGTGCCAGCAGCGCCACTGGGATGAGCGGGGACTACAATGAGCAGTTCTTC. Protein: CASSATGMSGDYNEQFF.

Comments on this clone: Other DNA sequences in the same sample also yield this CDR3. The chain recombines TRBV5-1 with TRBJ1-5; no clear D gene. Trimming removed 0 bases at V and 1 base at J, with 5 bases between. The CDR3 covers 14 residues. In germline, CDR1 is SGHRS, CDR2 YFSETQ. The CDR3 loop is CASSLDSSNQPQHF. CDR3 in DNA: TGCGCCAGCAGCTTGGATTCCAGCAATCAGCCCCAGCATTTT.

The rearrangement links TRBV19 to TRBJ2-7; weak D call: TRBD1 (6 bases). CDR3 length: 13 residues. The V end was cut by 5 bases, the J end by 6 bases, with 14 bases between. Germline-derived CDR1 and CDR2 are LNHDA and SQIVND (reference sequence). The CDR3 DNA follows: TGTGCCAGTAGTCAACAGGGTCTCGGCGAGCAGTACTTC. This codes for CASSQQGLGEQYF.

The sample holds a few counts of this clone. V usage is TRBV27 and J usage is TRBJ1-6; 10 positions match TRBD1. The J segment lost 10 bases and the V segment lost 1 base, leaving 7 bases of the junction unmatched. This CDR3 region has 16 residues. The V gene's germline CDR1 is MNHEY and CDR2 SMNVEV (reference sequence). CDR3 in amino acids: CASSLWGQGMGSPLHF. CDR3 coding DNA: TGTGCCAGCAGTTTATGGGGACAGGGGATGGGGTCACCCCTCCACTTT.

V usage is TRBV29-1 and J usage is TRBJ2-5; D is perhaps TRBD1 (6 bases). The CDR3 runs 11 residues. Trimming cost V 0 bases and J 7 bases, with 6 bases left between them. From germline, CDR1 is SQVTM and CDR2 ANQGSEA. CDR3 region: CSVEEGGTQYF. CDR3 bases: TGCAGCGTTGAAGAAGGGGGGACCCAGTACTTC.

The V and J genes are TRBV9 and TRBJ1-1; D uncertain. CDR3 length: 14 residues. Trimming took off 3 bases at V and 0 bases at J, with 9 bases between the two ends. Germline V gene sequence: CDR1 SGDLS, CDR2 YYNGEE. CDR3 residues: CASSEQNLNTEAFF. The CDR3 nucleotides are TGTGCCAGCAGCGAGCAGAACTTGAACACTGAAGCTTTCTTT. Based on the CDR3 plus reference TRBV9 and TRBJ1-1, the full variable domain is DSGVTQTPKHLITATGQRVTLRCSPRSGDLSVYWYQQSLDQGLQFLIQYYNGEERAKGNILERFSAQQFPDLHSELNLSSLELGDSALYFCASSEQNLNTEAFFGQGTRLTVV.